Below, 29 T cell receptor beta chains from the same sample are listed, as sequenced in a study of shared clonotypes between healthy human individuals (TCRdb year 2020). CD8 naive samples were CD45RO-negative cells positively selected for CCR7, giving a CD45RA+CCR7+ population that excluded TemRA cells. To prepare the library, the immunoSEQ multiplex PCR assay was applied. Entries here come from immuneACCESS through TCRdb and include only in-frame sequences with V and J called. Some clones fail to appear in such tables; in the studies checked, an unresolved V gene covers under half of the shortfall, and the cause of the remainder is unknown. Present in this sample are 500,000 to 700,000 clones, roughly 95% of which were seen just once. Together, the top ten hold approximately 0.11% of the sample. Sequenced: naive CD8+ T cells sorted from blood. The intended sense of this specimen's cell subset or site label: CD45RA+CCR7+. Receptors were obtained from a woman in her thirties in good health.

V gene TRBV9 combines with J gene TRBJ1-1; D is undetermined. CDR1 SGDLS and CDR2 YYNGEE come from the germline V gene. The CDR3 covers 15 residues. Trimming removed 4 bases at V and 1 base at J, with 14 bases between. CDR3 sequence reads: CASSPPVGRNTEAFF. Written as DNA, the CDR3 is TGTGCCAGCAGCCCTCCTGTGGGCAGGAACACTGAAGCTTTCTTT. Full variable domain (rest looked up from reference TRBV9 and TRBJ1-1): DSGVTQTPKHLITATGQRVTLRCSPRSGDLSVYWYQQSLDQGLQFLIQYYNGEERAKGNILERFSAQQFPDLHSELNLSSLELGDSALYFCASSPPVGRNTEAFFGQGTRLTVV.

The chain is built from TRBV20-1 and TRBJ1-1; 8 nucleotides line up with TRBD1. This CDR3 spans 10 amino acids. Trimming removed 5 bases from V and 10 bases from J; junction bases left unmatched: 3. Germline V gives CDR1 DFQATT, CDR2 SNEGSKA (reference sequence). CDR3 residues: CSAPGQGAFF. In DNA form, the CDR3 reads TGCAGTGCTCCCGGACAGGGAGCTTTCTTT.

The chain is built from TRBV2 and TRBJ1-4; D not certain. V was trimmed by 4 bases and J by 6 bases, leaving 6 bases between them. CDR1 and CDR2 from the germline V gene are SNHLY and FYNNEI. The CDR3 spans 12 residues. CDR3 DNA: TGTGCCAGCAGTGCGCAGGATGAAAAACTGTTTTTT. This translates into CASSAQDEKLFF. Complete variable domain (other parts from reference TRBV2 and TRBJ1-4): EPEVTQTPSHQVTQMGQEVILRCVPISNHLYFYWYRQILGQKVEFLVSFYNNEISEKSEIFDDQFSVERPDGSNFTLKIRSTKLEDSAMYFCASSAQDEKLFFGSGTQLSVL.

The DNA for the CDR3 is TGTGCCAGCAGTTTCTCAGGGGTCGCCCACGAGCAGTACTTC. This codes for CASSFSGVAHEQYF. The V gene is TRBV27, the J gene TRBJ2-7; D may be TRBD1 (6 bases). The CDR3 contains 14 residues. From germline, CDR1 is MNHEY and CDR2 SMNVEV (reference sequence). V was shortened by 3 bases and J by 5 bases, with 14 bases between the two germline ends.

This clone was detected a few times. The chain is built from TRBV2 and TRBJ2-7; no firm D call. This CDR3 has 10 amino acids. From germline, CDR1 is SNHLY and CDR2 FYNNEI. The ends were cut back, 7 bases at V and 6 bases at J, with 7 bases in the middle. The CDR3 bases are TGTGCCAGCATCGGCGGCGAGCAGTACTTC. Its protein product is CASIGGEQYF.

The J gene is TRBJ2-2, the V gene TRBV19; D is unresolved. This CDR3 region has 12 residues. With 10 bases removed from V and 3 bases from J, the gap between germline ends came to 9 bases. The germline CDR1 and CDR2 sequences are LNHDA and SQIVND (reference sequence). The CDR3 loop reads CATHQDTGELFF. The DNA for the CDR3 is TGTGCCACTCACCAGGACACCGGGGAGCTGTTTTTT.

V usage is TRBV28 and J usage is TRBJ2-1; D uncertain. Looked up from germline, CDR1 is MDHEN and CDR2 is SYDVKM. Trimming took off 8 bases at V and 4 bases at J, with 12 bases between the two ends. The CDR3 extends over 13 amino acids. The CDR3: CASFGRVYNEQFF. Written as DNA, the CDR3 is TGTGCCAGCTTTGGCAGAGTATACAATGAGCAGTTCTTC.

The chain couples TRBV27 to TRBJ2-7; D is perhaps TRBD1 (5 bases). Looked up from germline, CDR1 is MNHEY and CDR2 is SMNVEV (reference sequence). The V end lost 4 bases, the J end lost 4 bases, and 17 bases lay between the germline ends. There are 15 residues in the CDR3. This chain's CDR3 is CASSWGRGSAYEQYF. The CDR3 region has the DNA TGTGCCAGCAGTTGGGGTAGGGGCTCGGCGTACGAGCAGTACTTC.

The chain combines TRBV4-1 with TRBJ1-4, with a weak D call TRBD1 (5 bases). V was clipped by 0 bases and J by 4 bases, with 9 bases between them. The CDR3 runs to 15 residues. Germline CDR1 reads MGHRA; CDR2 reads YSYEKL. In DNA, the CDR3 is TGCGCCAGCAGCCAAGAAAAGGGACTTAATGAAAAACTGTTTTTT. Protein sequence: CASSQEKGLNEKLFF.

The chain uses TRBV27 and TRBJ2-1; D not resolved. The CDR3 contains 16 residues. The germline CDR1 and CDR2 sequences are MNHEY and SMNVEV (reference sequence). Trimming left V 2 bases short and J 6 bases short, with 17 bases between. CDR3 residues: CASSLDKILGRNEQFF. Written as DNA, the CDR3 is TGTGCCAGCAGTTTAGACAAAATCTTAGGGCGCAATGAGCAGTTCTTC.

The chain is built from TRBV11-3 and TRBJ2-2, with unresolved D. Germline V gene sequence: CDR1 SGHNT, CDR2 YENEEA. The CDR3 runs to 14 residues. The germline V and J ends were trimmed by 0 bases and 5 bases, with 7 bases remaining between them. CDR3 amino acids: CASSLDRRTGELFF. In DNA, the CDR3 is TGTGCCAGCAGCTTAGACAGAAGGACCGGGGAGCTGTTTTTT. Variable domain in full (rest from reference TRBV11-3 and TRBJ2-2): EAGVVQSPRYKIIEKKQPVAFWCNPISGHNTLYWYLQNLGQGPELLIRYENEEAVDDSQLPKDRFSAERLKGVDSTLKIQPAELGDSAVYLCASSLDRRTGELFFGEGSRLTVL.

V and J are TRBV5-4 and TRBJ2-1; perhaps TRBD2 as D (6 bases). The V gene's germline CDR1 is SGHNT and CDR2 YYREEE (reference sequence). The V and J ends lost 4 bases and 15 bases respectively, with 20 bases between them. The length of the CDR3 is 13 residues. The CDR3 bases are TGTGCCAGCAGCGCCGGAGGGTCCCTTGGCGGGTTCTTC. This codes for CASSAGGSLGGFF.

This clone is a singleton in its sample. The CDR3 protein is CASSLTFTSGTYEQYF. The CDR3 nucleotides are TGTGCCAGCAGCTTGACTTTTACTAGCGGGACCTACGAGCAGTACTTC. The chain employs TRBV5-6 and TRBJ2-7, with 10 bases fitting TRBD2. Trimming removed 1 base from V and 2 bases from J; junction bases left unmatched: 6. The CDR3 is 16 amino acids. Germline CDR1 is SGHDT and CDR2 is YYEEEE.

Concerning this clone: The same CDR3 arises from other DNA sequences in this sample as well. CDR3 DNA: TGTGCCAGCAGTACCGGAAATCAGCCCCAGCATTTT. Protein sequence: CASSTGNQPQHF. The chain joins TRBV27 to TRBJ1-5; no firm D call. The CDR3 sequence is 12 residues long. Trimming left V 5 bases short and J 4 bases short, with 6 bases between. Germline V gene sequence: CDR1 MNHEY, CDR2 SMNVEV (reference sequence).

The rearrangement links TRBV28 to TRBJ2-1, with TRBD2 identical over 7 bases. Germline assignment: CDR1 MDHEN and CDR2 SYDVKM. The CDR3 has 16 residues. V gave up 5 bases and J gave up 0 bases; unmatched junction bases: 7. CDR3: CASSPWDYSSYNEQFF. As DNA, the CDR3 is TGTGCCAGCAGTCCCTGGGACTATAGCTCCTACAATGAGCAGTTCTTC. Full variable domain (missing parts from reference TRBV28 and TRBJ2-1): DVKVTQSSRYLVKRTGEKVFLECVQDMDHENMFWYRQDPGLGLRLIYFSYDVKMKEKGDIPEGYSVSREKKERFSLILESASTNQTSMYLCASSPWDYSSYNEQFFGPGTRLTVL.

CDR3 amino acids: CASSFLSDRLGNQPQHF. DNA for the CDR3: TGTGCCAGCAGTTTTCTGAGTGACAGGTTAGGCAATCAGCCCCAGCATTTT. The chain combines TRBV28 with TRBJ1-5, with a possible D match to TRBD1 (6 bases). V was pared by 3 bases and J by 2 bases, with 17 bases between. CDR3 length equals 17 residues. In germline, CDR1 is MDHEN, CDR2 SYDVKM.

The chain joins TRBV4-1 to TRBJ2-7; D may be TRBD2 (5 bases). The CDR3 is made up of 15 amino acids. The germline V gene encodes CDR1 MGHRA and CDR2 YSYEKL. Trimming took off 4 bases at V and 0 bases at J, with 13 bases between the two ends. CDR3 DNA sequence: TGCGCCAGCAGCCGGGATACTAGTCACTCCTACGAGCAGTACTTC. Translation: CASSRDTSHSYEQYF.

The chain carries TRBV27 and TRBJ2-4; either TRBD1 or TRBD2 may fit D (5 bases each). This CDR3 region has 16 residues. Looked up from germline, CDR1 is MNHEY and CDR2 is SMNVEV (reference sequence). V lost 0 bases and J 7 bases, leaving 16 bases between the germline ends. CDR3 nucleotide sequence: TGTGCCAGCAGTTTATCGTCCGGGGCGTCAATGAACATTCAGTACTTC. Translating it yields CASSLSSGASMNIQYF.

The chain is built from TRBV7-2 and TRBJ2-1; the D is unclear. The CDR3 spans 15 residues. Germline V gene data show CDR1 as SGHTA and CDR2 as FQGNSA. Trimming cost V 2 bases and J 3 bases, with 11 bases left between them. CDR3 bases: TGTGCCAGCAGCTTACCCCGCCGCAGCTACAATGAGCAGTTCTTC. Translating gives CASSLPRRSYNEQFF.

As for this clone: This sample includes further DNA sequences coding for the same CDR3. The chain combines TRBV27 with TRBJ1-1, with TRBD1 identical over 9 bases. J was trimmed by 4 bases and V by 3 bases; bases with no gene match: 3. Germline V gene data show CDR1 as MNHEY and CDR2 as SMNVEV (reference sequence). The CDR3 runs to 14 residues. The DNA of the CDR3 is TGTGCCAGCAGTTTCGGGACAGGGAGCACTGAAGCTTTCTTT. Translated, it gives CASSFGTGSTEAFF.

V is TRBV2 and J is TRBJ2-3; a possible D gene is TRBD2 (6 bases). The ends were cut back, 6 bases at V and 3 bases at J, with 16 bases in the middle. This CDR3 is built from 15 residues. CDR1 and CDR2 (germline): SNHLY, FYNNEI. The CDR3 DNA sequence: TGTGCCAGCAGCCCCGATCTGGGAGGTACAGATACGCAGTATTTT. Protein: CASSPDLGGTDTQYF.

The chain has TRBV16 and TRBJ2-7; maybe TRBD2 (6 bases). The CDR3 is made up of 13 amino acids. CDR1 and CDR2 (germline): KGHSY, FQNENV. V dropped 1 base and J dropped 5 bases, with 9 bases sitting between them. The CDR3 is CASSQLVADEQYF. For the CDR3, the DNA is TGTGCCAGCAGCCAATTGGTAGCGGACGAGCAGTACTTC.

The rearrangement uses TRBV7-9 and TRBJ2-3; 7 positions match TRBD2. The CDR3 has 14 residues. V shed 7 bases, J shed 2 bases, and the junction held 6 bases outside the gene matches. Germline V gene lookup returns CDR1 SEHNR and CDR2 FQNEAQ (reference sequence). This CDR3 reads CASMGRETTDTQYF. The CDR3 DNA reads TGTGCCAGCATGGGGCGGGAGACCACAGATACGCAGTATTTT.

This chain uses TRBV4-1 with TRBJ1-5; unclear D gene. There are 15 residues in the CDR3. The V end was cut by 4 bases, the J end by 4 bases, with 14 bases between. Germline CDR1 and CDR2: MGHRA and YSYEKL. CDR3 nucleotides: TGCGCCAGCAGCCCTTACCTCGGGGAAAATCAGCCCCAGCATTTT. Translating gives CASSPYLGENQPQHF.

V is TRBV4-1 and J is TRBJ2-5; TRBD2 matches at 8 bases. The ends lost 1 base at V and 7 bases at J; junction bases unmatched: 8. The germline V gene has CDR1 MGHRA and CDR2 YSYEKL. This CDR3 has 15 amino acids. CDR3 region: CASSQGTGGRGTQYF. DNA for the CDR3: TGCGCCAGCAGCCAAGGAACGGGAGGGCGGGGGACCCAGTACTTC.

The sample holds a few counts of this clone. The V call is TRBV7-9, the J call TRBJ1-1, with a tentative D call TRBD1 (5 bases). The germline V gene encodes CDR1 SEHNR and CDR2 FQNEAQ (reference sequence). There are 15 residues in the CDR3. Trimming removed 0 bases from V and 5 bases from J, with 13 bases in between. The CDR3 loop is CASSLAGRGMTEAFF. CDR3 nucleotides: TGTGCCAGCAGCTTAGCGGGGCGGGGGATGACTGAAGCTTTCTTT.

The chain is built from TRBV4-2 and TRBJ1-2; D ambiguous. Trimming left V 1 base short and J 4 bases short, with 7 bases between. The CDR3 is 13 residues long. Germline values: CDR1 LGHNA, CDR2 YNFKEQ. CDR3 nucleotides: TGTGCCAGCAGCCAAGTTAGTTCCTATGGCTACACCTTC. Residues: CASSQVSSYGYTF.

The rearrangement uses TRBV7-8 and TRBJ1-3; D is unclear. V was cut by 5 bases and J by 2 bases, with 19 bases left in between. Germline V lookup: CDR1 SGHVS, CDR2 FQNEAQ. The CDR3 sequence is 17 residues long. CDR3 coding DNA: TGTGCCAGCAGCCTGACCCCTACCCGGGAAGCTGGAAACACCATATATTTT. It codes for CASSLTPTREAGNTIYF.

This chain uses TRBV5-4 with TRBJ1-1, with D unresolved. This CDR3 contains 13 residues. Between the trimmed V and J ends, which lost 5 bases and 8 bases, there was a span of 16 bases. Per germline, CDR1 SGHNT and CDR2 YYREEE (reference sequence). CDR3 coding DNA: TGTGCCAGCAGTGGGGATAGATCCGAAGAAGCTTTCTTT. Translated, it gives CASSGDRSEEAFF. Full variable domain (outside the CDR3, taken from reference TRBV5-4 and TRBJ1-1): ETGVTQSPTHLIKTRGQQVTLRCSSQSGHNTVSWYQQALGQGPQFIFQYYREEENGRGNFPPRFSGLQFPNYSSELNVNALELDDSALYLCASSGDRSEEAFFGQGTRLTVV.